This TCR beta chain was sequenced during a study of HIV-infected children after antiretroviral therapy interruption. Study as a whole: Weeks 0, 12, interruption end (24 or 48), and about 3 years post-study gave interruption-arm samples.

This clonotype came up a few times. A read error may be the cause here, since a much bigger clone is one base away. Germline V gene data show CDR1 as LNHDA and CDR2 as SQIVND (reference sequence). The CDR3 length is 13 residues. The V end lost 2 bases, the J end lost 9 bases, and 13 bases lay between the germline ends. The treatment: PENTA 11 planned treatment interruption arm or continuous ART arm. The TCR library was built from RNA with a 3' RACE protocol and unique molecular identifiers. TCRdb passed the 3' RACE reads through MiXCR, listing each CDR3 protein once. The top ten clones hold around 5% of a sample with around 15,000 distinct CDR3 sequences, 3% to 3.5% of them seen once.

The sample here was CD45RA+ CD4+ T cells from PBMCs, taken from a donor given antiretroviral therapy, either interrupted or continuous. Subset: naive CD4+ CD45RA+ CD45RO- T cells. This clonotype originated in a child aged 2 to 17 with HIV. The rearrangement uses TRBV19 and TRBJ1-1; D not certain. The CDR3 nucleotides are TGTGCCAGTAGTATAAACTTTAGGGCCCAAGCTTTCTTT. It specifies CASSINFRAQAFF.